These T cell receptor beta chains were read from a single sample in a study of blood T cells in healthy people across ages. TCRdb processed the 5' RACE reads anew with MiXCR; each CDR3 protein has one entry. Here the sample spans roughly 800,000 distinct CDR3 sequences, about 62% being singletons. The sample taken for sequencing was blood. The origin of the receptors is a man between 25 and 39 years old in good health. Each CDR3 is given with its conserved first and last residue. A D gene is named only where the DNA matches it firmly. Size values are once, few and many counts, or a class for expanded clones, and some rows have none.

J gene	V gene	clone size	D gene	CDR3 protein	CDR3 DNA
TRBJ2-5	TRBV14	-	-	CASSPGKGGEQYF	TGTGCCAGCAGCCCCGGGAAAGGGGGAGAACAGTACTTC
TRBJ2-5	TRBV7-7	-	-	CASSLRPGLRMGTQYF	TGTGCCAGCAGCTTACGTCCGGGCCTTCGGATGGGGACCCAGTACTTC
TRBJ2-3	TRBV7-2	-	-	CASSPVPLRGPLPDTQYF	TGTGCCAGCAGCCCCGTTCCCCTGCGCGGCCCTCTACCAGATACGCAGTATTTT
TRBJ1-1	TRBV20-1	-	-	CSARTGHTEAFF	TGCAGTGCTAGGACAGGACACACTGAAGCTTTCTTT
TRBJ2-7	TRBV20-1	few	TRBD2	CSASTSTRLYEQYF	TGCAGTGCTTCGACTAGCACGAGGTTATACGAGCAGTACTTC
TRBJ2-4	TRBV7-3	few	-	CASSLTGGEFEYF	TGTGCCAGCAGCTTAACTGGGGGAGAGTTCGAGTACTTC
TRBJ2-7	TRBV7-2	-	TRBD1	CASSLRDRRELYYEQYF	TGTGCCAGCAGTCTCCGGGACAGGCGGGAACTTTACTACGAGCAGTACTTC
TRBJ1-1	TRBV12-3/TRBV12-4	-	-	CASSFTGASPEAFF	TGTGCCAGCAGTTTTACAGGCGCATCCCCTGAAGCTTTCTTT
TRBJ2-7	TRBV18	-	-	CASSLTTGPGYEQYF	TGTGCCAGCTCACTGACGACAGGTCCCGGCTACGAGCAGTACTTC
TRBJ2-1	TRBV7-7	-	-	CASSLGGQGNEQFF	TGTGCCAGCAGCTTAGGCGGTCAGGGCAATGAGCAGTTCTTC
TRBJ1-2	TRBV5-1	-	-	CASSLDRVEGGYTF	TGCGCCAGCAGCTTGGACAGGGTTGAAGGGGGCTACACCTTC
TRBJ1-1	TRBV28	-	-	CASSRPPSTEAFF	TGTGCCAGCAGTCGCCCCCCCAGCACTGAAGCTTTCTTT
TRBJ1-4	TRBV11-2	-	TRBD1	CASSRDSLLPEKLFF	TGTGCCAGCAGCCGGGACAGCCTCCTTCCTGAAAAACTGTTTTTT
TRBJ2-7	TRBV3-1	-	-	CASSLGHLTSYEQYF	TGTGCCAGCAGCTTGGGACACTTAACATCCTACGAGCAGTACTTC
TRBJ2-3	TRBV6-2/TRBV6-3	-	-	CASRTSLVPDTQYF	TGTGCCAGCCGCACTAGCCTTGTCCCAGATACGCAGTATTTT
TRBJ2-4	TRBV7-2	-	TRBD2	CASSLVLAGGPGQYF	TGTGCCAGCAGCTTAGTCCTAGCGGGAGGGCCTGGGCAGTACTTC
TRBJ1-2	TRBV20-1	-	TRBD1	CSASPPTGVDGYTF	TGCAGTGCCTCTCCTCCGACAGGGGTAGATGGCTACACCTTC
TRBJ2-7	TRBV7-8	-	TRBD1	CASGTGAHEQYF	TGTGCCAGTGGGACAGGGGCCCACGAGCAGTACTTC
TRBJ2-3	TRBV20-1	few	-	CSVRGATDTQYF	TGCAGTGTTCGGGGCGCCACAGATACGCAGTATTTT
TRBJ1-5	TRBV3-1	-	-	CASSFGGGNNNQPQHF	TGTGCCAGCAGCTTCGGGGGAGGGAATAACAATCAGCCCCAGCATTTT
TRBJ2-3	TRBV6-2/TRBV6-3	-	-	CASSHLYGQGDTQYF	TGTGCCAGCAGTCATCTCTACGGTCAAGGAGATACGCAGTATTTT
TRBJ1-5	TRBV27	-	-	CASSLLGGRQPQHF	TGTGCCAGCAGTTTGCTGGGGGGCCGGCAGCCCCAGCATTTT
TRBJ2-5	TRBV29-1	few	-	CSVYSENQETQYF	TGCAGCGTTTACTCGGAAAACCAAGAGACCCAGTACTTC
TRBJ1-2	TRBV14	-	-	CASSQTGSSGYTF	TGTGCCAGCAGCCAAACAGGGAGTAGTGGCTACACCTTC
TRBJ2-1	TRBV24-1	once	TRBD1	CATSDPGQHNEQFF	TGTGCCACCAGTGATCCGGGACAGCACAATGAGCAGTTCTTC
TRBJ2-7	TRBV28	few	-	CASSLPPGRVNYEQYF	TGTGCCAGCAGTCTCCCCCCAGGGAGAGTGAACTACGAGCAGTACTTC
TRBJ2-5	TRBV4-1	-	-	CASSQWGGETQYF	TGCGCCAGCAGCCAATGGGGCGGGGAGACCCAGTACTTC
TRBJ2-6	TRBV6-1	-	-	CASRARAGGANVLTF	TGTGCCAGCAGAGCCAGGGCTGGTGGGGCCAACGTCCTGACTTTC
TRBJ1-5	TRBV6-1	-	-	CASSEGIVDQPQHF	TGTGCCAGCAGTGAAGGGATTGTGGATCAGCCCCAGCATTTT
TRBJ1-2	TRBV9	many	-	CASSASYGYTF	TGTGCCAGCAGCGCGAGCTATGGCTACACCTTC
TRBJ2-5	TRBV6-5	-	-	CASSYGRGETQYF	TGTGCCAGCAGTTATGGCCGGGGGGAGACCCAGTACTTC
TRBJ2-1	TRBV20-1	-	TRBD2	CSARDEREGRNEQFF	TGCAGTGCTAGAGATGAACGGGAGGGCCGGAATGAGCAGTTCTTC
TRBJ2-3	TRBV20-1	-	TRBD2	CSARASGSGHATDTQYF	TGCAGTGCTAGAGCCAGCGGGAGTGGTCATGCTACAGATACGCAGTATTTT
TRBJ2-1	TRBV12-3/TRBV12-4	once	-	CASSPRAGNPPGPHNEQFF	TGTGCCAGCAGCCCAAGGGCAGGGAATCCCCCAGGACCCCACAATGAGCAGTTCTTC
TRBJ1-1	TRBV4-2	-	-	CASSQDEQGENTEAFF	TGTGCCAGCAGCCAAGATGAGCAGGGAGAGAACACTGAAGCTTTCTTT
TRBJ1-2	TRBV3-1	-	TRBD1	CASNRTSGGRYDGYTF	TGTGCCAGCAACCGGACCTCAGGGGGGAGATACGATGGCTACACCTTC
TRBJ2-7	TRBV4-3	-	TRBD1	CASSQEDTGVFYEQYF	TGCGCCAGCAGCCAAGAAGATACAGGGGTATTCTACGAGCAGTACTTC
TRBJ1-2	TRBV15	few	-	CATSSSKVGYGYTF	TGTGCCACCAGCAGTAGCAAAGTGGGCTATGGCTACACCTTC
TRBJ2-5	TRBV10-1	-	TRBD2	CASSATSSSETQYF	TGCGCCAGCAGTGCGACTAGCTCGTCGGAGACCCAGTACTTC
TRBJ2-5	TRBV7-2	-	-	CASSPWVQETQYF	TGTGCCAGCAGCCCTTGGGTCCAAGAGACCCAGTACTTC
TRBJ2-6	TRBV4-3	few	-	CASSSSGLSGANVLTF	TGCGCCAGCAGCTCTAGTGGTCTCTCTGGGGCCAACGTCCTGACTTTC
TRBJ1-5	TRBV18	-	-	CASSPYENQPQHF	TGTGCCAGCTCACCATACGAAAATCAGCCCCAGCATTTT
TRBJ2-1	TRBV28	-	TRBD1	CASSYTGTGVYNEQFF	TGTGCCAGCAGCTACACCGGGACAGGGGTCTACAATGAGCAGTTCTTC
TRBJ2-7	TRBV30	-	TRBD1	CAWSVGTDSYEQYF	TGTGCCTGGAGTGTAGGGACAGACTCTTACGAGCAGTACTTC
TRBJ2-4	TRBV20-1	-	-	CSAREGASWGGIQYF	TGCAGTGCTAGAGAGGGGGCGAGTTGGGGAGGCATTCAGTACTTC
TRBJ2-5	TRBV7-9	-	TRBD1	CASSAQQGRKETQYF	TGTGCCAGCAGCGCACAACAGGGGCGGAAAGAGACCCAGTACTTC
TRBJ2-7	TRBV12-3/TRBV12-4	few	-	CASSPVRHEQYF	TGTGCCAGCAGTCCCGTGAGACACGAGCAGTACTTC
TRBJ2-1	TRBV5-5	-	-	CASSLRVVGLNEQFF	TGTGCCAGCAGCTTGCGGGTCGTGGGCCTCAATGAGCAGTTCTTC
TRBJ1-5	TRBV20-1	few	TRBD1	CSAREGGVSIQPQHF	TGCAGTGCTAGAGAAGGGGGCGTAAGTATTCAGCCCCAGCATTTT
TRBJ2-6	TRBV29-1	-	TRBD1	CSVDDRGLSSGANVLTF	TGCAGCGTTGACGACAGGGGTCTTAGCTCTGGGGCCAACGTCCTGACTTTC
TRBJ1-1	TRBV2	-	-	CASSPRASMGTEAFF	TGTGCCAGCAGTCCTAGAGCCTCAATGGGCACTGAAGCTTTCTTT